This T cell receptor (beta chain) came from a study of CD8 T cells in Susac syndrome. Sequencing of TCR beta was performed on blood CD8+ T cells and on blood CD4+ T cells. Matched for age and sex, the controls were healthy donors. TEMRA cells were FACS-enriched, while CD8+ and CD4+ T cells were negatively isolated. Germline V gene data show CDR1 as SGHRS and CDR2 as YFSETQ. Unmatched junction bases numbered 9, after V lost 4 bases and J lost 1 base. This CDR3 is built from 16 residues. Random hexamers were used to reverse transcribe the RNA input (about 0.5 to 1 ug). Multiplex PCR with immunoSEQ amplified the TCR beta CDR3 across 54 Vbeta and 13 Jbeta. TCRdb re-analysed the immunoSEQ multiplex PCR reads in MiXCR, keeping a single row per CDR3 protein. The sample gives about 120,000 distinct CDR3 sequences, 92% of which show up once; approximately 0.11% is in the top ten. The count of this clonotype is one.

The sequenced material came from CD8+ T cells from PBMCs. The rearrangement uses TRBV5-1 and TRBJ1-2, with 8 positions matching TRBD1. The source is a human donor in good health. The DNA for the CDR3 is TGCGCCAGCAGCCTCCGACAGGGGCGAAATAACTATGGCTACACCTTC. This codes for CASSLRQGRNNYGYTF.